The present T cell receptor (beta chain) was sequenced within a study of blood T cell repertoires in COVID-19. Background on the study: All recovered Cohort 3 donors got two negative PCRs, got clearance, or saw symptom resolution.

The germline V and J ends were trimmed by 0 bases and 2 bases, with 8 bases remaining between them. The germline gives CDR1 MNHEY, CDR2 SVGAGI. This CDR3 region has 14 residues. Assay: immunoSEQ multiplex PCR; the TCRdb copy retains only in-frame clones and omits some. In the table there are around 290,000 clones, 88% of which are singletons. This clone was seen more than once but under ten times. Sequences were obtained from PBMCs or T cells enriched from blood (not recorded which). The sequence was collected from a woman aged 55-70 years in a cohort exposed to, infected with or recovered from COVID-19 (not recorded which). The V and J genes are TRBV6-5 and TRBJ2-7; D is unresolved. CDR3 amino acids: CASSYSWQTYEQYF. The CDR3 coding sequence is TGTGCCAGCAGTTACTCGTGGCAGACCTACGAGCAGTACTTC.